This TCR beta chain derives from a study of radiotherapy plus CTLA-4 blockade in lung cancer. Study-wide context: Objective responses were documented in about 18% of patients, with disease control in 31%.

Study-wide points: Expansion in blood of tumor-derived TCR clones was seen after radiotherapy plus ipilimumab. The best predictor of response was reported to be early blood T cell clone dynamics, with interferon-beta.

Germline V lookup: CDR1 SNHLY, CDR2 FYNNEI. This CDR3 is built from 11 residues. V was clipped by 8 bases and J by 4 bases, with 9 bases between them. Measured with immunoSEQ multiplex PCR; TCRdb has only the in-frame clones, and not every one. The table records approximately 48,000 clones, 80% to 90% of them present only once. The sample holds one count of this clone. What it recognizes is unknown. Focal radiation with ipilimumab CTLA-4 blockade was given to patients with chemo-refractory metastatic non-small-cell lung cancer. The sequences come from peripheral blood, collected from a patient treated with radiotherapy plus ipilimumab. The TCR originated in a human donor with non-small cell lung cancer whose response to radiotherapy plus ipilimumab could not be evaluated. The chain uses TRBV2 and TRBJ2-7; D ambiguous. The CDR3: CASRLVYEQYF. In DNA, the CDR3 is TGTGCCAGCCGCTTAGTGTACGAGCAGTACTTC.